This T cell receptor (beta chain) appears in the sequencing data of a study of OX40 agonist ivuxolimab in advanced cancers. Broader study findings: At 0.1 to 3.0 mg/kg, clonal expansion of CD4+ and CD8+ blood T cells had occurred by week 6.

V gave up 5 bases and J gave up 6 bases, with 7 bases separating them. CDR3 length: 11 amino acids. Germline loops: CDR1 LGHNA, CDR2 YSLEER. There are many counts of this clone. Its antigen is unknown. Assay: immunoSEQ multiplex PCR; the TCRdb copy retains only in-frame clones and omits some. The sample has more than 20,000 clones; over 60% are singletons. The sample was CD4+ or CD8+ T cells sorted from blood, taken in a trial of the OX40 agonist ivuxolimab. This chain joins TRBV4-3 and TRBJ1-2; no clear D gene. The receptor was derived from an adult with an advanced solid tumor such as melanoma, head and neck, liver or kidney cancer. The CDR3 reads CASSYMDGYTF. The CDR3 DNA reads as TGCGCCAGCAGCTACATGGATGGCTACACCTTC.